The sequence of this T cell receptor (beta chain) was determined in a study of blood T cell repertoires in COVID-19. Study background: COVID-19 samples, acute and convalescent, were from the United States, Italy and Spain. Sources were T cells, B-cell-depleted T cells, or PBMCs; the material itself was cDNA or gDNA.

Germline V gives CDR1 ENHRY, CDR2 SYGVKD. Trimming left V 2 bases short and J 7 bases short, with 9 bases between. The CDR3 has 13 residues. In the source study's methods: Amplifying reference gene primers gave estimates of nucleated cell counts. The table came from immunoSEQ multiplex PCR; TCRdb's copy has only in-frame clones and leaves some out. V and J calls and clone size are those listed in that table; D and trimming were worked out from the DNA. This table has around 250,000 clones, approximately 85% appearing once. The TCR was taken from a human donor in a cohort sampled during active COVID-19. This chain uses TRBV10-3 with TRBJ1-5; TRBD1 might be the D (6 bases). Input material: peripheral blood. Here the CDR3 DNA reads TGTGCCATCAGTGAGGCAGGGGAGCAGCCCCAGCATTTT. Translating gives CAISEAGEQPQHF.